This T cell receptor beta chain derives from a study of blood T cell repertoires in COVID-19. Background on the study: Samples taken during acute and convalescent COVID-19 were collected in the United States, Italy and Spain. Sample material is recorded as cDNA or gDNA derived from T cells, B-cell-depleted T cells, or PBMCs.

CDR1 and CDR2 from the germline V gene are SGHRS and YFSETQ. The CDR3 is made up of 16 amino acids. V was cut by 0 bases and J by 4 bases, with 13 bases left in between. In the source study's methods: The authors estimated nucleated cell counts from reference gene primer amplification. Assay used: immunoSEQ multiplex PCR; TCRdb lists only in-frame clones, some missing. The D gene and trimming were derived from the DNA, and the V and J assignments and clone size from that table. The sample shows more than 100,000 clones, approximately 90% of them seen only once. This receptor was obtained from a man aged 35-49 years with acute or convalescent COVID-19. The chain joins TRBV5-1 to TRBJ2-2, with a weak D call TRBD1 (7 bases). Sequencing was performed on peripheral blood. The CDR3 is CASSLDLQGGTGELFF. CDR3 coding DNA: TGCGCCAGCAGCTTGGATTTGCAGGGGGGCACCGGGGAGCTGTTTTTT.